This paragraph covers one T cell receptor (beta chain) sequence. Its antigen is unidentified. TCRdb re-called the reads with MiXCR, one entry per CDR3 protein. The table lists 550,000 to 700,000 distinct CDR3 sequences, just under 40% of them singletons. This specimen belongs to a study of T cell repertoires in cytomegalovirus infection. Overall study context: Both recently identified HLA-C-restricted and well-studied HLA-B-restricted CMV epitopes were used in the study.

The germline V gene encodes CDR1 SGHRS and CDR2 YFSETQ. V lost 5 bases and J lost 6, with 24 bases in between. The CDR3 runs to 16 residues. The specimen was cultured PBMCs, collected from culture after CMV antigen stimulation. The rearrangement joins TRBV5-1 to TRBJ2-7; D remains ambiguous. This clonotype was sampled from a human donor in good health (CMV status not recorded). Some clones in this sample may be carry-over from other donors' samples. CDR3 sequence (DNA): TGCGCCAGCAGGACCGAAGTGTGGAACCTTTTGTCCGAGCAGTACTTC. Its translation is CASRTEVWNLLSEQYF.